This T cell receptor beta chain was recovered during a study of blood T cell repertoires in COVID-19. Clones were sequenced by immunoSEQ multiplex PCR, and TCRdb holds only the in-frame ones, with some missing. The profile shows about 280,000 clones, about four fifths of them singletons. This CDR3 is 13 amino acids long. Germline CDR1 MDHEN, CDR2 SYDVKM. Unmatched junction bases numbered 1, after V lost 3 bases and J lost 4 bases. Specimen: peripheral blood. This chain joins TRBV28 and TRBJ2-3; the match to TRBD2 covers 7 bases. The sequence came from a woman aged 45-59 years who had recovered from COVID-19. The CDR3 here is CASSFGGADTQYF. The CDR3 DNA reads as TGTGCCAGCAGTTTTGGGGGGGCAGATACGCAGTATTTT.